This is a list of T cell receptor beta chains from one sample in a study of lymphopenia after photon versus proton radiotherapy. Generated by immunoSEQ multiplex PCR, the TCRdb table keeps only in-frame clones and is missing some. The data hold under 20,000 clones, with around nine tenths observed a single time. Sequencing was performed on peripheral blood, taken from a patient treated with proton-based radiotherapy. The receptors come from a man between 70 and 80 years old with pancreatic cancer. Both conserved end residues are part of each CDR3. A D gene is named only where the DNA matches it firmly. Clone size is not always given. Where it is, it says once, few, many or a class for expanded clones.

d_call | clone_size | j_call | v_call | cdr3_nt | cdr3_aa
. | few | TRBJ1-1 | TRBV15 | TGTGCCACCAGCAGAGTACAGTTGAACACTGAAGCTTTCTTT | CATSRVQLNTEAFF
. | . | TRBJ1-1 | TRBV5-1 | TGCGCCAGCAGCTTGCCTAACACTGAAGCTTTCTTT | CASSLPNTEAFF
. | . | TRBJ1-4 | TRBV7-9 | TGTGCCAGCAGCTTACTGGGCAGTGCAACTAATGAAAAACTGTTTTTT | CASSLLGSATNEKLFF
TRBD1 | . | TRBJ1-4 | TRBV9 | TGTGCCAGCAGCGTACGTTCCAGGGGGGGAAAACTGTTTTTT | CASSVRSRGGKLFF
. | . | TRBJ2-7 | TRBV28 | TGTGCCAGCATTAGATCAGGCGGTCGCAAGCAGTACTTC | CASIRSGGRKQYF
. | few | TRBJ1-2 | TRBV27 | TGTGCCAGCGCACTGGGGTATTGGAGTGGCTACACCTTC | CASALGYWSGYTF
. | . | TRBJ1-2 | TRBV5-4 | TGTGCCAGCAGCCGTAACCTTAGGGCGGATGGCTACACCTTC | CASSRNLRADGYTF
TRBD2 | . | TRBJ2-1 | TRBV9 | TGTGCCAGCAGCGTAGGGACTAGCGGGAGGGCGCAGTTCTTC | CASSVGTSGRAQFF
. | . | TRBJ1-5 | TRBV6-5 | TGTGCCAGCAGTCCCTTTAAGGGTAGCAATCAGCCCCAGCATTTT | CASSPFKGSNQPQHF
. | . | TRBJ2-3 | TRBV2 | TGTGCCAGCAGGGAGGCAGTTAGCACAGATACGCAGTATTTT | CASREAVSTDTQYF
. | . | TRBJ2-2 | TRBV5-1 | TGCGCCAGCAGCTTGTCAGGGAACACCGGGGAGCTGTTTTTT | CASSLSGNTGELFF
TRBD2 | . | TRBJ2-3 | TRBV27 | TGTGCCAGCAGTTTATACCCTAGCGGGAACACAGATACGCAGTATTTT | CASSLYPSGNTDTQYF
TRBD1 | . | TRBJ1-2 | TRBV5-5 | TGTGCCAGCAGCTTGACCGGGACAGAACCCTATGGCTACACCTTC | CASSLTGTEPYGYTF
. | . | TRBJ2-3 | TRBV5-8 | TGTGCCAGCAGCTTTGAAGGGGGAGACACAGATACGCAGTATTTT | CASSFEGGDTDTQYF
TRBD1 | . | TRBJ2-7 | TRBV5-1 | TGCGCCAGCAGCTTGGGGACAGGGTGGTCCTACGAGCAGTACTTC | CASSLGTGWSYEQYF
. | . | TRBJ1-3 | TRBV5-1 | TGCGCCAGCAGCTTGGCCCCTGACACCCTCTCTGGAAACACCATATATTTT | CASSLAPDTLSGNTIYF
TRBD1 | . | TRBJ2-7 | TRBV5-8 | TGTGCCAGCAGCCCCAACAGGGGTTTGGCCTACGAGCAGTACTTC | CASSPNRGLAYEQYF
. | . | TRBJ2-5 | TRBV10-3 | TGTGCCATCAGTCTCAGCGGCCAGCAAGAGACCCAGTACTTC | CAISLSGQQETQYF
TRBD1 | . | TRBJ1-1 | TRBV5-1 | TGCGCCAGCAGCAAGACAGGGCCAGGGGCTGAAGCTTTCTTT | CASSKTGPGAEAFF
. | . | TRBJ1-2 | TRBV12-5 | TGTGCTAGTGGTTTGCCCCGTCTGGCCCTTGTCTATGGCTACACCTTC | CASGLPRLALVYGYTF
TRBD1 | . | TRBJ2-2 | TRBV2 | TGTGCCAGCAAGGGACAGTCAAACACCGGGGAGCTGTTTTTT | CASKGQSNTGELFF
. | few | TRBJ1-1 | TRBV7-9 | TGTGCCAGCAGCTCGACAGCTGGTGTCCCTGAAGCTTTCTTT | CASSSTAGVPEAFF
. | . | TRBJ1-2 | TRBV27 | TGTGCCAGCAGTTTATCACGCAGCCACTATGGCTACACCTTC | CASSLSRSHYGYTF
. | . | TRBJ1-6 | TRBV6-5 | TGTGCCAGCAGTTACGGTCGCGTTGGTAATTCACCCCTCCACTTT | CASSYGRVGNSPLHF
TRBD2 | . | TRBJ2-3 | TRBV19 | TGTGCCAGTAGTGCGCGGGAGACCACAGATACGCAGTATTTT | CASSARETTDTQYF
. | . | TRBJ2-1 | TRBV7-2 | TGTGCCAGCAGCCGGACGGCCTATGAGCAGTTCTTC | CASSRTAYEQFF
TRBD2 | . | TRBJ2-3 | TRBV4-2 | TGTGCCAGCAGCTTTCGACTAGCGGGGACTAGCACAGATACGCAGTATTTT | CASSFRLAGTSTDTQYF
. | . | TRBJ1-5 | TRBV30 | TGTGCCTGGACCCACGGGGGGGGAAATCAGCCCCAGCATTTT | CAWTHGGGNQPQHF
. | once | TRBJ1-2 | TRBV5-6 | TGTGCCAGCAGCTTGAGGGACAACTATGGCTACACCTTC | CASSLRDNYGYTF
. | . | TRBJ1-6 | TRBV5-1 | TGCGCCAGCAGCTTGGGGGTCGTTGCGGATAATTCACCCCTCCACTTT | CASSLGVVADNSPLHF
. | . | TRBJ1-1 | TRBV11-2 | TGTGCCAGCAGCTTAGATCGGAGCCCAGGCGTAGGAACTTTCTTT | CASSLDRSPGVGTFF
TRBD1 | . | TRBJ1-2 | TRBV4-1 | TGCGCCAGCAGCCAAGATAGGGGGCTCGGCTATGGCTACACCTTC | CASSQDRGLGYGYTF